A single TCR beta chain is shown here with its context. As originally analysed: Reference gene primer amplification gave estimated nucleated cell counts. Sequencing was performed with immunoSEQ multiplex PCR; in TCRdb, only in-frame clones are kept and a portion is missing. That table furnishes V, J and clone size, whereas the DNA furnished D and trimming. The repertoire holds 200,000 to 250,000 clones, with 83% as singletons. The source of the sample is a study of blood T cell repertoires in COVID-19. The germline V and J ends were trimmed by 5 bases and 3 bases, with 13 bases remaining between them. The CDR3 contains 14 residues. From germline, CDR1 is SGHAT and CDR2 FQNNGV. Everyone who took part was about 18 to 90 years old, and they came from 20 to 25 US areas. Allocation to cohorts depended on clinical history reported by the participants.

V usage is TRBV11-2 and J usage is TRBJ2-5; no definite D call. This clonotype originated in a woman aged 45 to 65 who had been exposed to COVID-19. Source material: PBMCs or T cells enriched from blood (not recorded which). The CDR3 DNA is TGTGCCAGCAGCCCCCCTGGGCAGGAAGAGACCCAGTACTTC. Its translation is CASSPPGQEETQYF. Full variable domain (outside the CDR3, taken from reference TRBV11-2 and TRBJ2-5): EAGVAQSPRYKIIEKRQSVAFWCNPISGHATLYWYQQILGQGPKLLIQFQNNGVVDDSQLPKDRFSAERLKGVDSTLKIQPAKLEDSAVYLCASSPPGQEETQYFGPGTRLLVL.